This T cell receptor beta chain came from a study of T cell repertoires in cytomegalovirus infection. Study context: Peptides in the study included HLA-C-restricted and HLA-B-restricted CMV epitopes. Both CMV infection and a matching HLA type were indicated by public TCR beta signatures.

TCRdb re-called the reads with MiXCR, one entry per CDR3 protein. The profile covers about 830,000 distinct CDR3 sequences, with 30% to 35% appearing a single time and around 12% taken by the ten largest. Only a few counts were recorded for this clonotype. Antigen specificity is unknown. V was trimmed by 6 bases and J by 8 bases, leaving 12 bases between them. This CDR3 region has 12 residues. Germline lookup yields CDR1 SGDLS and CDR2 YYNGEE. Overall study findings and caveats: The ex vivo response was dominated by HLA-C-restricted CMV-specific TCR beta clonotypes.

The sequencing used cultured CD8+ T cells from PBMCs, collected from culture after CMV antigen stimulation. The J gene is TRBJ2-1, the V gene TRBV9; D ambiguous. This receptor was obtained from a human donor in good health (CMV status not recorded). Some clones in this sample may be carry-over from other donors' samples. The CDR3 loop is CASNRGKDEQFF. CDR3 nucleotides: TGTGCCAGCAACCGAGGTAAGGATGAGCAGTTCTTC. The full variable domain, completed using reference TRBV9 and TRBJ2-1, is DSGVTQTPKHLITATGQRVTLRCSPRSGDLSVYWYQQSLDQGLQFLIQYYNGEERAKGNILERFSAQQFPDLHSELNLSSLELGDSALYFCASNRGKDEQFFGPGTRLTVL.